Many counts were recorded for the clone carrying this T cell receptor (beta chain). As yet, its antigen is unknown. These data are taken from a study of T cell repertoires in cytomegalovirus infection. A single record per CDR3 protein comes from TCRdb applying MiXCR to the reads. Of some 920,000 distinct CDR3 sequences in the sample, roughly 31% are singletons; the top ten hold 13%. This clonotype originated in a human donor in good health (CMV status not recorded). Some clones in this sample may be carry-over from other donors' samples. The source was cultured CD8+ T cells from PBMCs, collected from culture after CMV antigen stimulation.

This CDR3 reads CASSPLEGQGAGQPQHF. In DNA, the CDR3 is TGTGCCAGCAGCCCCCTGGAGGGCCAGGGGGCCGGTCAGCCCCAGCATTTT. This chain joins TRBV7-2 and TRBJ1-5; 8 bases fit TRBD1. The V gene end was trimmed by 5 bases and the J gene end by 6 bases; junction bases not matched to a gene: 15. The CDR3 is 17 residues long. Germline V CDR1 and CDR2: SGHTA, FQGNSA.